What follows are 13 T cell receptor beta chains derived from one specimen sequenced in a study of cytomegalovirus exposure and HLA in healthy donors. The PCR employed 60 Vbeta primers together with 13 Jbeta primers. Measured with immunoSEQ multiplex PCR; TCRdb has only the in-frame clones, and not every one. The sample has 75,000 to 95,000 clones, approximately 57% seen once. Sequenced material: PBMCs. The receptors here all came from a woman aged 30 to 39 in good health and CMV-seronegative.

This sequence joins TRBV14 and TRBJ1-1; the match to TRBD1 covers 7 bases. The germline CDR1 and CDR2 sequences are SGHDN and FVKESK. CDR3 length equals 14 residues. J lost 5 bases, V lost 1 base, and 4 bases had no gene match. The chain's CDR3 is CASSQGTGQTEAFF. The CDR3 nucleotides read TGTGCCAGCAGCCAAGGGACAGGCCAGACTGAAGCTTTCTTT.

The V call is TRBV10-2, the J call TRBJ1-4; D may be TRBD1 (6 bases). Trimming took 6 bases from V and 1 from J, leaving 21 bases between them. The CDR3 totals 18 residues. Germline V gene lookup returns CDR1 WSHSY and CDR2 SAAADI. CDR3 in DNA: TGCGCCAGCAGGCCCGGGCAGGGGAGGGGAGGAACTAATGAAAAACTGTTTTTT. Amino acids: CASRPGQGRGGTNEKLFF.

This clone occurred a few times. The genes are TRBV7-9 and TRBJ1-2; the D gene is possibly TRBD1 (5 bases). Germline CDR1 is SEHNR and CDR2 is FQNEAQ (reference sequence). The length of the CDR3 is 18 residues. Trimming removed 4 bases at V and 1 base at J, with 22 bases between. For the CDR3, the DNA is TGTGCCAGCAGCTCCGACATCAGGGCAGAACTAAATAACTATGGCTACACCTTC. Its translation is CASSSDIRAELNNYGYTF. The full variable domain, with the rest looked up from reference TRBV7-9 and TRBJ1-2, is DTGVSQNPRHKITKRGQNVTFRCDPISEHNRLYWYRQTLGQGPEFLTYFQNEAQLEKSRLLSDRFSAERPKGSFSTLEIQRTEQGDSAMYLCASSSDIRAELNNYGYTFGSGTRLTVV.

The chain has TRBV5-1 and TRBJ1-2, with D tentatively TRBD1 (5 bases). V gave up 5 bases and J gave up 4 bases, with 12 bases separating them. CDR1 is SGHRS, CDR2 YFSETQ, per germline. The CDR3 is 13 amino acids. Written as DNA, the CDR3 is TGCGCCAGCAGATTGTGGGGGGGCTATGGCTACACCTTC. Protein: CASRLWGGYGYTF.

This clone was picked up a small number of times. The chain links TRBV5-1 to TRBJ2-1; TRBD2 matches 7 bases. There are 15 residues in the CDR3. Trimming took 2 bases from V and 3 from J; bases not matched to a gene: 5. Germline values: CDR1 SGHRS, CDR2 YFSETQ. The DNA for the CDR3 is TGCGCCAGCAGCTTTGCTAGCGGACTCTACAATGAGCAGTTCTTC. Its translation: CASSFASGLYNEQFF.

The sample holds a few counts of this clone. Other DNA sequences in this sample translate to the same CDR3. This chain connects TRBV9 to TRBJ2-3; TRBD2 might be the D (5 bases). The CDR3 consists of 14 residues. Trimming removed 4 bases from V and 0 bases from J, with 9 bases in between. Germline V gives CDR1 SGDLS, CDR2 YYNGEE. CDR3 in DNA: TGTGCCAGCAGCTCCAGCGGTAGCACAGATACGCAGTATTTT. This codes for CASSSSGSTDTQYF.

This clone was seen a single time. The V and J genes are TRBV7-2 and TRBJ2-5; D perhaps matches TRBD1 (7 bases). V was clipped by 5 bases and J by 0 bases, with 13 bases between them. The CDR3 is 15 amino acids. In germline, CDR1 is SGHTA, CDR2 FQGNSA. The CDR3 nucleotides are TGTGCCAGCAGCCGCGGGACAGCGTACCAAGAGACCCAGTACTTC. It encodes CASSRGTAYQETQYF.

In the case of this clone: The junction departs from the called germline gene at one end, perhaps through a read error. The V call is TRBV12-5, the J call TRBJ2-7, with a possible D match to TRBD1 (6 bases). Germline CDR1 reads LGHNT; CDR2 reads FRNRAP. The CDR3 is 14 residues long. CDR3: CASGLVGGSHEQYF. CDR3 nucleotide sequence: TGTGCTAGTGGTTTGGTTGGGGGCTCCCACGAGCAGTACTTC. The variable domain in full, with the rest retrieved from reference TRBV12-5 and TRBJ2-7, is DARVTQTPRHKVTEMGQEVTMRCQPILGHNTVFWYRQTMMQGLELLAYFRNRAPLDDSGMPKDRFSAEMPDATLATLKIQPSEPRDSAVYFCASGLVGGSHEQYFGPGTRLTVT.

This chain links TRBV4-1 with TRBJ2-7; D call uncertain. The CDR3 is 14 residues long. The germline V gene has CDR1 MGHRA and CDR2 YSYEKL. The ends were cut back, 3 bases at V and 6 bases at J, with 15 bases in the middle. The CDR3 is CASSQVEMRREQYF. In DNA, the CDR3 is TGCGCCAGCAGCCAGGTAGAAATGAGGCGCGAGCAGTACTTC.

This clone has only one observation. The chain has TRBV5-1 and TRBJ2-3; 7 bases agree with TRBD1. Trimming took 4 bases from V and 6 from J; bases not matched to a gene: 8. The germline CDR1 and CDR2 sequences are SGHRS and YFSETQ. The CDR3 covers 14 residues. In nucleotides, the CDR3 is TGCGCCAGCAGCACGAGACAGGGTTTGGATACGCAGTATTTT. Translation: CASSTRQGLDTQYF. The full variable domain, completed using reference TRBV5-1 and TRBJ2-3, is KAGVTQTPRYLIKTRGQQVTLSCSPISGHRSVSWYQQTPGQGLQFLFEYFSETQRNKGNFPGRFSGRQFSNSRSEMNVSTLELGDSALYLCASSTRQGLDTQYFGPGTRLTVL.

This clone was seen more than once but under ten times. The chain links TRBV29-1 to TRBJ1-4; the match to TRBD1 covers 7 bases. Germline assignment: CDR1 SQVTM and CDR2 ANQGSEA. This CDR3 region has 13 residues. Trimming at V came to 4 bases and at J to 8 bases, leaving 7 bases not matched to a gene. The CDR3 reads CSVATGENEKLFF. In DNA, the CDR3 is TGCAGCGTTGCTACAGGGGAGAACGAAAAACTGTTTTTT.

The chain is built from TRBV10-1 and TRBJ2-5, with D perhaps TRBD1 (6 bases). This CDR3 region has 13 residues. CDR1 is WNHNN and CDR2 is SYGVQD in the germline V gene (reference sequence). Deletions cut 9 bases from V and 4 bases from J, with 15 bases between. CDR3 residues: CASGGTVVETQYF. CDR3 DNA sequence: TGCGCCAGTGGGGGCACCGTTGTAGAGACCCAGTACTTC.

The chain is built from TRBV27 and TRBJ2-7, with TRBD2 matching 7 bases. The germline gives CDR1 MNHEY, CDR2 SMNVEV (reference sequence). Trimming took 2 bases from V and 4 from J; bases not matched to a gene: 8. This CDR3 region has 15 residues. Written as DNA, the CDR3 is TGTGCCAGCAGTTTACTCCCTGGGGGGGGGTACGAGCAGTACTTC. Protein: CASSLLPGGGYEQYF.